This TCR beta chain stems from a study of CD8 T cells in Susac syndrome. The multiple sclerosis control cohort comprised treatment-naive individuals presenting with stable or active relapsing-remitting disease. V was shortened by 0 bases and J by 1 base, with 6 bases between the two germline ends. This CDR3 has 14 residues. Looked up from germline, CDR1 is LNHDA and CDR2 is SQIVND (reference sequence). General study results and limits: The TCR sequencing and HLA analysis in the study involved a relatively small number of individuals, as the study acknowledged.

Reverse transcription of about 0.45 to 1 ug RNA was performed with random hexamers. MiXCR, run by TCRdb on the immunoSEQ multiplex PCR reads, gives a single entry per CDR3 protein. In the table there are roughly 330,000 distinct CDR3 sequences, roughly nine tenths of which are singletons. A single count supports this clonotype. Its antigen is unknown. The receptor was isolated from a human donor with multiple sclerosis. Sample: CD4+ T cells from PBMCs. The rearrangement uses TRBV19 and TRBJ1-1; no definite D call. The CDR3 nucleotides read TGTGCCAGTAGTATAGAAAGGGCGAACACTGAAGCTTTCTTT. Translating gives CASSIERANTEAFF. The full variable domain, rest sourced from reference TRBV19 and TRBJ1-1, is DGGITQSPKYLFRKEGQNVTLSCEQNLNHDAMYWYRQDPGQGLRLIYYSQIVNDFQKGDIAEGYSVSREKKESFPLTVTSAQKNPTAFYLCASSIERANTEAFFGQGTRLTVV.